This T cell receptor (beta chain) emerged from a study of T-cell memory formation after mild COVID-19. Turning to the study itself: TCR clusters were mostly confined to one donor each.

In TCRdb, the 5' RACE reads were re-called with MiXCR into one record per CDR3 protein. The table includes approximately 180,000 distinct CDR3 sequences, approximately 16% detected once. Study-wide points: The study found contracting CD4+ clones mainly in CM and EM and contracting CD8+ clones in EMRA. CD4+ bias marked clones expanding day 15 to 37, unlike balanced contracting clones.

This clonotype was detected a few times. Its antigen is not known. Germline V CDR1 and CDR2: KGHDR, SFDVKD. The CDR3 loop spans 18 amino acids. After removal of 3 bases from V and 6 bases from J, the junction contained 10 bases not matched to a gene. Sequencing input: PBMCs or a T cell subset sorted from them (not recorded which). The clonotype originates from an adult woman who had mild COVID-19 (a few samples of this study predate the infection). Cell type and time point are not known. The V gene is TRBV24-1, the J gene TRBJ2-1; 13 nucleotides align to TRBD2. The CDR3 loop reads CATSDTWTSGRSRNEQFF. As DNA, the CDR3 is TGTGCCACCAGTGATACCTGGACTAGCGGGAGATCTCGCAATGAGCAGTTCTTC.